This T cell receptor (beta chain) was retrieved from a study of T cell responses to AZD1222 COVID-19 vaccine. Sequencing used immunoSEQ multiplex PCR; TCRdb keeps in-frame clones, though not all of them. Counted here are fewer than 130,000 clones, more than 90% occurring once; the ten biggest clones make up less than 2.5%. CDR3 size: 21 residues. Looked up from germline, CDR1 is ENHRY and CDR2 is SYGVKD. V gave up 6 bases and J gave up 3 bases; unmatched junction bases: 26. The chain combines TRBV10-3 with TRBJ1-2, with TRBD1 matching over 9 bases. This receptor was obtained from an adult who received the AZD1222 COVID-19 vaccine. The sequencing here drew on peripheral blood, taken 28 days after the second AZD1222 dose. The CDR3 region is CAISVTGDRVNPKPVDYGYTF. The CDR3 DNA reads as TGTGCCATCAGCGTAACCGGGGACAGGGTCAACCCAAAACCGGTAGACTATGGCTACACCTTC.